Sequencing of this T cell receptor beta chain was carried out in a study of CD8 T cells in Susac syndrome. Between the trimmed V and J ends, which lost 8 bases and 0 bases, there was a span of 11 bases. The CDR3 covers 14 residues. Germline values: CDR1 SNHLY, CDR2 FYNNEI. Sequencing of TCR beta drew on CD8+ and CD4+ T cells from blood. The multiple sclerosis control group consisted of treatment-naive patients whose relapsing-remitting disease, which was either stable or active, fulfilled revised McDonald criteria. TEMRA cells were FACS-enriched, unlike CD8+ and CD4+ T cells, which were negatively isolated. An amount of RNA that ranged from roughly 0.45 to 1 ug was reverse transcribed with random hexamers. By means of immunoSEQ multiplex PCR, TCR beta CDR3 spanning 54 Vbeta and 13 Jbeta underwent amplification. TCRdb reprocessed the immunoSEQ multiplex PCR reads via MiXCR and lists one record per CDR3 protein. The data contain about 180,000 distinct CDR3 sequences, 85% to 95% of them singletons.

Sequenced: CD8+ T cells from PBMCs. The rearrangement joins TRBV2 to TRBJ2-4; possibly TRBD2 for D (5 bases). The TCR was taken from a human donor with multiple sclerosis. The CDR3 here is CASGRTVAKNIQYF. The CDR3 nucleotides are TGTGCCAGCGGAAGGACTGTAGCCAAAAACATTCAGTACTTC. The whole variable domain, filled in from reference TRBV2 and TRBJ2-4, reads EPEVTQTPSHQVTQMGQEVILRCVPISNHLYFYWYRQILGQKVEFLVSFYNNEISEKSEIFDDQFSVERPDGSNFTLKIRSTKLEDSAMYFCASGRTVAKNIQYFGAGTRLSVL.